Presented here are 18 T cell receptor beta chains from one specimen sequenced in a study of Ad26.COV2.S vaccination and SARS-CoV-2 variants. The sample's treatment: some 20 received Ad26.COV2.S at low or high dose, single or two shots; five or six received placebo; per-sample allocation not given. The samples date from day 63 after the first vaccine or placebo injection. The repertoire was sequenced with immunoSEQ multiplex PCR; TCRdb's copy has only in-frame clones and lacks some. The sample lists hundreds of thousands of clones; over 75% were seen once. The sequences come from peripheral blood, collected in a trial of Ad26.COV2.S vaccine versus placebo. These receptors all come from a person aged 18-65 years who received the Ad26.COV2.S COVID-19 vaccine or a placebo.

The chain couples TRBV19 to TRBJ1-5, with D perhaps matching TRBD1 (5 bases). V lost 2 bases and J 4 bases, leaving 15 bases between the germline ends. CDR3 size: 16 residues. Germline CDR1 reads LNHDA; CDR2 reads SQIVND (reference sequence). The CDR3 protein is CASSINSGTSNQPQHF. The CDR3 DNA sequence: TGTGCCAGTAGTATAAACTCCGGGACCTCTAATCAGCCCCAGCATTTT.

The V and J genes are TRBV20-1 and TRBJ2-1; 10 bases are shared with TRBD2. The CDR3 has 15 amino acids. Trimming at V came to 3 bases and at J to 6 bases, leaving 8 bases not matched to a gene. Germline V gene sequence: CDR1 DFQATT, CDR2 SNEGSKA (reference sequence). This chain's CDR3 is CSASSGRNKFNEQFF. As DNA, the CDR3 is TGCAGTGCTAGTAGCGGGAGGAATAAATTCAATGAGCAGTTCTTC.

V is TRBV3-1 (or the pseudogene TRBV3-2) and J is TRBJ1-5; 11 nucleotides match TRBD1. This CDR3 comprises 16 residues. CDR1 and CDR2 (germline): LGHDT, YNNKEL (reference sequence). J gave up 4 bases and V 2 bases, and 4 bases lay outside the gene matches. CDR3 sequence reads: CASSQTGTGGNQPQHF. The CDR3 nucleotides read TGTGCCAGCAGCCAAACCGGGACAGGGGGTAATCAGCCCCAGCATTTT.

This chain joins TRBV5-6 and TRBJ1-4; maybe TRBD1 (5 bases). The V gene lost 4 bases and the J gene lost 0 bases, with 13 bases spanning the gap. Germline lookup yields CDR1 SGHDT and CDR2 YYEEEE. This CDR3 comprises 16 residues. For the CDR3, the DNA is TGTGCCAGCAGCCTGGAGACAGAAACAACTAATGAAAAACTGTTTTTT. Translated: CASSLETETTNEKLFF.

CDR3 sequence reads: CASSKGAHSNQPQHF. CDR3 bases: TGTGCCAGCAGTAAGGGAGCTCATAGCAATCAGCCCCAGCATTTT. The rearrangement uses TRBV6-5 and TRBJ1-5; no clear D gene. CDR3 length: 15 amino acids. Germline values: CDR1 MNHEY, CDR2 SVGAGI. V lost 5 bases to trimming and J lost 0 bases, with 11 bases between them.

This chain joins TRBV5-4 and TRBJ2-2; possible D gene TRBD1, 6 bases. Germline CDR1 SGHNT, CDR2 YYREEE (reference sequence). The CDR3 covers 15 residues. With 0 bases removed from V and 4 bases from J, the gap between germline ends came to 10 bases. Here the CDR3 DNA reads TGTGCCAGCAGCTTGGGCGGCAGGGGCACCGGGGAGCTGTTTTTT. This encodes CASSLGGRGTGELFF.

This clone was seen just once. The rearrangement links TRBV5-1 to TRBJ1-6; D not certain. The V gene lost 4 bases and the J gene lost 7 bases, with 15 bases spanning the gap. The CDR3 consists of 15 residues. CDR1 is SGHRS, CDR2 YFSETQ, per germline. CDR3 sequence: CASSLSLERNSPLHF. The CDR3 DNA reads TGCGCCAGCAGCCTAAGCCTGGAAAGGAATTCACCCCTCCACTTT.

The chain has TRBV4-3 and TRBJ1-1; a possible D gene is TRBD1 (6 bases). Germline V gene sequence: CDR1 LGHNA, CDR2 YSLEER. Trimming shortened V by 4 bases and J by 0 bases, and 18 bases separated the two germline ends. The CDR3 extends over 17 amino acids. CDR3 protein: CASSPARDILMNTEAFF. The DNA for the CDR3 is TGCGCCAGCAGCCCAGCTCGGGACATTCTCATGAACACTGAAGCTTTCTTT.

The chain joins TRBV9 to TRBJ1-3; no reliable D call. Germline loops: CDR1 SGDLS, CDR2 YYNGEE. The V end was cut by 0 bases, the J end by 8 bases, with 12 bases between. This CDR3 region has 14 residues. The CDR3 sequence: CASSVVPDGDTIYF. The CDR3 DNA is TGTGCCAGCAGCGTAGTTCCGGACGGGGACACCATATATTTT.

The CDR3 sequence: CASSVAGNQPQHF. The CDR3 DNA reads as TGTGCCAGCAGTGTGGCGGGGAATCAGCCCCAGCATTTT. The rearrangement links TRBV25-1 to TRBJ1-5; D is undetermined. Germline assignment: CDR1 MGHDK and CDR2 SYGVNS. The V end lost 4 bases, the J end lost 4 bases, and 8 bases lay between the germline ends. The CDR3 length is 13 residues.

The gene calls are TRBV24-1 and TRBJ1-2, with unresolved D. This CDR3 contains 16 residues. In germline, CDR1 is KGHDR, CDR2 SFDVKD. Trimming shortened V by 5 bases and J by 7 bases, and 22 bases separated the two germline ends. This chain's CDR3 is CATSGDSTTKGSGYTF. CDR3 coding DNA: TGTGCCACCAGTGGAGACTCAACAACCAAGGGATCTGGCTACACCTTC.

The V and J genes are TRBV3-1 (or the pseudogene TRBV3-2) and TRBJ2-5; D might be TRBD1 (6 bases). Trimming cost V 6 bases and J 0 bases, with 23 bases left between them. Looked up from germline, CDR1 is LGHDT and CDR2 is YNNKEL (reference sequence). This CDR3 is built from 18 residues. This chain's CDR3 is CASSRFLPGQTNQETQYF. Here the CDR3 DNA reads TGTGCCAGCAGTCGATTCCTACCGGGACAAACCAACCAAGAGACCCAGTACTTC.

The V call is TRBV3-1 (or the pseudogene TRBV3-2), the J call TRBJ2-1; 16 bases fit TRBD2. Per the germline V gene, CDR1 is LGHDT and CDR2 is YNNKEL (reference sequence). Losses at the gene ends were 1 base for V and 10 bases for J; bases not matched to a gene: 4. The CDR3 consists of 16 residues. CDR3 amino acids: CASSQAPGLAGGEQFF. The CDR3 nucleotides read TGTGCCAGCAGCCAAGCTCCGGGACTAGCGGGAGGGGAGCAGTTCTTC.

This clone has only a few counts. This chain uses TRBV4-1 with TRBJ2-1; 14 bases are shared with TRBD2. From germline, CDR1 is MGHRA and CDR2 YSYEKL. The junction had 6 bases not matched to a gene; V was cut back by 4 bases and J by 7 bases. The CDR3 sequence is 16 residues long. The CDR3 nucleotides read TGCGCCAGCAGCCTCCCGGGACTAGCGGGAGTGAATGAGCAGTTCTTC. Amino acids: CASSLPGLAGVNEQFF.

This clone was recorded a few times. The rearrangement links TRBV28 to TRBJ2-5, with TRBD2 identical over 10 bases. V shed 5 bases and J 2 bases; nucleotides not matched to a gene: 8. Per the germline V gene, CDR1 is MDHEN and CDR2 is SYDVKM. The CDR3 covers 16 residues. The CDR3 DNA sequence: TGTGCCAGCAGTCTTGGAACTAGCGGGATGCAAGAGACCCAGTACTTC. This gives the protein CASSLGTSGMQETQYF.

The chain links TRBV5-1 to TRBJ2-1; unclear D gene. With 0 bases removed from V and 2 bases from J, the gap between germline ends came to 9 bases. The germline gives CDR1 SGHRS, CDR2 YFSETQ. The CDR3 extends over 15 amino acids. CDR3 protein: CASSLGSTPYNEQFF. The CDR3 DNA sequence: TGCGCCAGCAGCTTGGGTAGCACCCCCTACAATGAGCAGTTCTTC.

The V call is TRBV28, the J call TRBJ1-4; no reliable D call. V was trimmed by 3 bases and J by 4 bases, leaving 12 bases between them. The CDR3 runs to 15 residues. CDR1 and CDR2 (germline): MDHEN, SYDVKM. Here the CDR3 reads CASSFSRHSNEKLFF. CDR3 nucleotide sequence: TGTGCCAGCAGTTTTTCAAGACACAGTAATGAAAAACTGTTTTTT.

The chain combines TRBV7-9 with TRBJ1-1; D may be TRBD1 (5 bases). The CDR3 length is 13 residues. Per the germline V gene, CDR1 is SEHNR and CDR2 is FQNEAQ (reference sequence). For the CDR3, the DNA is TGTGCTATGGGCAGGGCCAGTAACACTGAAGCTTTCTTT. It specifies CAMGRASNTEAFF.